The next 22 T cell receptor beta chains were all read from a single sample in a study of long-term antiretroviral therapy in people with HIV. Version v3.0 of the immunoSEQ assay was performed at survey level. Profiling relied on immunoSEQ multiplex PCR, and the TCRdb table lists in-frame clones only, not all of them. The sample gives about 33,000 clones, 60% to 85% of which show up once; around 7.5% is in the top ten. The sequenced sample was unsorted PBMCs, obtained 2 years after starting antiretroviral therapy. These TCRs come from a woman in her forties or fifties with HIV.

The chain recombines TRBV5-4 with TRBJ2-5; TRBD1 is a possible D gene (5 bases). This CDR3 comprises 14 residues. The germline gives CDR1 SGHNT, CDR2 YYREEE (reference sequence). The ends were cut back, 1 base at V and 5 bases at J, with 12 bases in the middle. The CDR3 region has the DNA TGTGCCAGCAGCTTGCAGGGCTCCTGGGAGACCCAGTACTTC. This translates into CASSLQGSWETQYF.

The V call is TRBV6-6, the J call TRBJ2-5; 7 bases fit TRBD1. CDR3 size: 16 residues. Trimming at V came to 4 bases and at J to 7 bases, leaving 15 bases not matched to a gene. The V gene's germline CDR1 is MNHNY and CDR2 SVGAGI (reference sequence). The CDR3 bases are TGTGCCAGCAGTTTTTTTTCCCCCCCGACAGGGAGGACCCAGTACTTC. Translation: CASSFFSPPTGRTQYF.

The chain couples TRBV6-9 to TRBJ1-6; no definite D call. The CDR3 has 15 residues. CDR1 is MNHGY and CDR2 is SVAAGI in the germline V gene. Deletions cut 4 bases from V and 0 bases from J, with 7 bases between. The DNA for the CDR3 is TGTGCCAGCAGTTCTGAGAGCTCCTATAATTCACCCCTCCACTTT. This translates into CASSSESSYNSPLHF.

The chain has TRBV28 and TRBJ2-7; a weak D match, TRBD1 (5 bases). Germline CDR1 MDHEN, CDR2 SYDVKM. The CDR3 length is 14 residues. V lost 3 bases and J lost 5, with 14 bases in between. The DNA for the CDR3 is TGTGCCAGCAGTTTCGGCAGGGTTTTCGACGAGCAGTACTTC. Protein: CASSFGRVFDEQYF.

The chain employs TRBV2 and TRBJ2-1; no reliable D call. The CDR3 spans 13 residues. CDR1 SNHLY and CDR2 FYNNEI come from the germline V gene. V gave up 4 bases and J gave up 3 bases, with 7 bases separating them. The CDR3 DNA follows: TGTGCCAGCAGTGGAAGAAGCTACAATGAGCAGTTCTTC. It yields the protein CASSGRSYNEQFF.

The chain carries TRBV9 and TRBJ1-3, with a weak D call TRBD1 (5 bases). Germline lookup yields CDR1 SGDLS and CDR2 YYNGEE. V was shortened by 3 bases and J by 0 bases, with 13 bases between the two germline ends. This CDR3 contains 16 residues. The CDR3 DNA reads as TGTGCCAGCAGCGCCCAGGGCCCGAGCTCTGGAAACACCATATATTTT. Translating gives CASSAQGPSSGNTIYF.

Only a few counts were recorded for this clone. The V and J genes are TRBV7-8 and TRBJ2-5; 9 nucleotides match TRBD2. The V gene's germline CDR1 is SGHVS and CDR2 FQNEAQ. The trim removed 5 bases at V and 9 bases at J, leaving 10 bases unmatched. The CDR3 is made up of 14 amino acids. CDR3 in amino acids: CASSQLAGWGSQYF. CDR3 in DNA: TGTGCCAGCAGCCAACTAGCGGGTTGGGGTTCCCAGTACTTC.

This clone was counted between two and nine times. The CDR3: CASSQGRSNQPQHF. The DNA of the CDR3 is TGCGCCAGCAGCCAAGGACGAAGCAATCAGCCCCAGCATTTT. This chain links TRBV4-1 with TRBJ1-5; D call uncertain. The CDR3 extends over 14 amino acids. The germline V gene has CDR1 MGHRA and CDR2 YSYEKL. The V end was cut by 1 base, the J end by 1 base, with 5 bases between.

This clone was seen a few times. The chain employs TRBV5-1 and TRBJ1-5; the D is unclear. This CDR3 has 19 amino acids. Germline CDR1 is SGHRS and CDR2 is YFSETQ. V was shortened by 5 bases and J by 0 bases, with 24 bases between the two germline ends. The DNA of the CDR3 is TGCGCCAGCAGTCTCATGTGCTCATTCGGCTTTCATAGCAATCAGCCCCAGCATTTT. As protein: CASSLMCSFGFHSNQPQHF.

The chain is built from TRBV30 and TRBJ1-2; the D is unclear. Germline values: CDR1 GTSNPN, CDR2 SVGIG (reference sequence). The germline V and J ends were trimmed by 2 bases and 1 base, with 8 bases remaining between them. CDR3 length: 13 amino acids. Here the CDR3 reads CAWSLAHNYGYTF. The DNA for the CDR3 is TGTGCCTGGAGTTTGGCTCATAACTATGGCTACACCTTC.

This clone was observed a handful of times. The genes are TRBV30 and TRBJ1-2, with 9 nucleotides matching TRBD1. The germline V gene encodes CDR1 GTSNPN and CDR2 SVGIG (reference sequence). J gave up 1 base and V 8 bases, and 8 bases lay outside the gene matches. The CDR3 runs 14 residues. The CDR3, as DNA: TGTGCCCGGGCTGGGGACAGGGTTAACTATGGCTACACCTTC. It translates to CARAGDRVNYGYTF.

This clone was seen only a few times. The genes are TRBV7-9 and TRBJ2-7; 7 bases fit TRBD1. The length of the CDR3 is 15 residues. V was pared by 4 bases and J by 4 bases, with 10 bases of the junction left unmatched. Germline V gene lookup returns CDR1 SEHNR and CDR2 FQNEAQ (reference sequence). The CDR3 nucleotides are TGTGCCAGCAGCTCCTCCGGGACAGACATGTACGAGCAGTACGTC. Amino acid sequence: CASSSSGTDMYEQYV.

This sequence joins TRBV6-6 and TRBJ2-1; 10 nucleotides agree with TRBD1. Germline V gene lookup returns CDR1 MNHNY and CDR2 SVGAGI (reference sequence). After removal of 7 bases from V and 4 bases from J, the junction contained 4 bases not matched to a gene. This CDR3 is 14 amino acids long. The CDR3 DNA follows: TGTGCCAGCAAACCGGGACAGGGGTACAATGAGCAGTTCTTC. This translates into CASKPGQGYNEQFF.

V and J are TRBV14 and TRBJ1-3; 8 bases agree with TRBD1. The CDR3 loop spans 15 amino acids. V dropped 4 bases and J dropped 4; count of bases not matched to a gene: 6. The germline V gene encodes CDR1 SGHDN and CDR2 FVKESK. The DNA of the CDR3 is TGTGCCAGCAGCCCGACAGGGGTTAAGGGAAACACCATATATTTT. It encodes CASSPTGVKGNTIYF.

This rearrangement joins TRBV6-5 to TRBJ2-5; D is possibly TRBD1 or TRBD2 (5 bases each). CDR3 length: 14 amino acids. Trimming removed 5 bases from V and 1 base from J, with 11 bases in between. The germline V gene has CDR1 MNHEY and CDR2 SVGAGI. The CDR3 region has the DNA TGTGCCAGCAGTCCCGGGGCAATCCAAGAGACCCAGTACTTC. Translation gives CASSPGAIQETQYF.

The chain links TRBV5-1 to TRBJ1-2; TRBD1 is a possible D gene (6 bases). The germline V and J ends were trimmed by 0 bases and 7 bases, with 16 bases remaining between them. The CDR3 length is 15 residues. Germline assignment: CDR1 SGHRS and CDR2 YFSETQ. The CDR3 is CASSLDGGHSGGYTF. In DNA form, the CDR3 reads TGCGCCAGCAGCTTGGATGGGGGACATTCAGGTGGCTACACCTTC.

The V and J genes are TRBV27 and TRBJ1-1; 7 nucleotides match TRBD1. In germline, CDR1 is MNHEY, CDR2 SMNVEV (reference sequence). The CDR3 totals 15 residues. V shed 4 bases and J 1 base; nucleotides not matched to a gene: 6. The CDR3 DNA is TGTGCCAGCAGTTCACGACAGGGACGGAACACTGAAGCTTTCTTT. Its translation: CASSSRQGRNTEAFF.

The V call is TRBV7-9, the J call TRBJ1-1; tentatively, D is TRBD1 (5 bases). The CDR3 is 15 amino acids. V lost 0 bases, J lost 5 bases, and 13 bases lay in between. Germline CDR1 SEHNR, CDR2 FQNEAQ (reference sequence). CDR3 sequence: CASSLAHGGGTEAFF. The CDR3 DNA is TGTGCCAGCAGCTTAGCGCACGGGGGGGGAACTGAAGCTTTCTTT.

This clone was found once. This chain connects TRBV28 to TRBJ1-1; 7 nucleotides match TRBD1. In germline, CDR1 is MDHEN, CDR2 SYDVKM. Germline trimming cut 4 bases from V and 4 bases from J; bases unmatched to any gene: 9. The length of the CDR3 is 15 residues. This CDR3 reads CASSSGTAGTTEAFF. In DNA form, the CDR3 reads TGTGCCAGCAGTTCAGGGACAGCCGGAACCACTGAAGCTTTCTTT.

The chain couples TRBV7-8 to TRBJ2-2; D is uncertain. The CDR3 runs to 12 residues. The V end lost 8 bases, the J end lost 2 bases, and 6 bases lay between the germline ends. Germline CDR1 reads SGHVS; CDR2 reads FQNEAQ. The CDR3 loop reads CASLVNTGELFF. For the CDR3, the DNA is TGTGCCAGCCTTGTTAACACCGGGGAGCTGTTTTTT.

This sequence joins TRBV18 and TRBJ2-5; D is perhaps TRBD2 (6 bases). The V gene lost 2 bases and the J gene lost 6 bases, with 13 bases spanning the gap. Per the germline V gene, CDR1 is KGHSH and CDR2 is LQKENI. This CDR3 region has 14 residues. The CDR3 here is CASSPDGGRKTQYF. The DNA for the CDR3 is TGTGCCAGCTCACCAGACGGGGGTAGAAAGACCCAGTACTTC.

The chain is built from TRBV5-1 and TRBJ1-4; possibly TRBD1 for D (6 bases). Germline V gene lookup returns CDR1 SGHRS and CDR2 YFSETQ. Trimming took off 0 bases at V and 2 bases at J, with 11 bases between the two ends. The CDR3 sequence is 16 residues long. The CDR3 nucleotides are TGCGCCAGCAGCTTGGGGACAGCACTTACTAATGAAAAACTGTTTTTT. Translated: CASSLGTALTNEKLFF.